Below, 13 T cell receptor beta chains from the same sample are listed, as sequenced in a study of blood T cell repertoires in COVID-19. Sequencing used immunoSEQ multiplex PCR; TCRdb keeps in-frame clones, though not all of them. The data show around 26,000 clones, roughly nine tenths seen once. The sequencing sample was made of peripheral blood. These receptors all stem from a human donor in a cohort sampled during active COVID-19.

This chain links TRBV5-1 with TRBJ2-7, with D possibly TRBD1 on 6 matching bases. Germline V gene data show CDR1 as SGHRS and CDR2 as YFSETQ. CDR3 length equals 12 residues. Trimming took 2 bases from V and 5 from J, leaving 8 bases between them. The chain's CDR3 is CASSFTGNEQYF. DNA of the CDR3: TGCGCCAGCAGCTTTACAGGGAACGAGCAGTACTTC.

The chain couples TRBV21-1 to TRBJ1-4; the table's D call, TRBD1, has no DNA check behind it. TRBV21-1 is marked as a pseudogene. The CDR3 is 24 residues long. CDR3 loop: CASSKRDEERAGGSHGDANEKLFF. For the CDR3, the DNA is TGTGCCAGCAGCAAAAGGGATGAGGAGAGGGCAGGGGGGTCCCACGGGGATGCTAATGAAAAACTGTTTTTT.

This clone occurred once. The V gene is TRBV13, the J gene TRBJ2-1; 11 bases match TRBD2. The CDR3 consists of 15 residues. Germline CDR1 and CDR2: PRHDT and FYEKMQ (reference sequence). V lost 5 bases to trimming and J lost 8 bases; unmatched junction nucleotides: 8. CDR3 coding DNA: TGTGCCAGCAGCCTCCGACTAGCGGGAAGGGATGAGCAGTTCTTC. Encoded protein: CASSLRLAGRDEQFF.

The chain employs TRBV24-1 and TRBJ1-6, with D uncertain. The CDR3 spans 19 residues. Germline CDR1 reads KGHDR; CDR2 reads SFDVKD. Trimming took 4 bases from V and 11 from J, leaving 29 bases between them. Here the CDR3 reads CATSDDTTPGWQKAPPLHF. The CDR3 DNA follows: TGTGCCACCAGTGACGATACAACCCCGGGATGGCAGAAAGCCCCACCCCTCCACTTT.

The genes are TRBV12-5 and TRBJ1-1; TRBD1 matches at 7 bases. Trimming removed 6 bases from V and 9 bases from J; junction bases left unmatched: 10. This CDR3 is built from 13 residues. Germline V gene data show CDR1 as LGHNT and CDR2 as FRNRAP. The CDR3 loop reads CASGQSRDSQAFF. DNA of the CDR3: TGTGCTAGTGGCCAGTCCCGGGACAGCCAAGCTTTCTTT.

DNA of the CDR3: TGTGCCAGCAGCCACCCCGGGACAGGGGCTGAAGCTTTCTTT. It encodes CASSHPGTGAEAFF. The J gene is TRBJ1-1, the V gene TRBV5-6; TRBD1 agrees at 10 bases. The germline gives CDR1 SGHDT, CDR2 YYEEEE. The CDR3 is 14 residues long. J was trimmed by 6 bases and V by 4 bases; bases with no gene match: 6.

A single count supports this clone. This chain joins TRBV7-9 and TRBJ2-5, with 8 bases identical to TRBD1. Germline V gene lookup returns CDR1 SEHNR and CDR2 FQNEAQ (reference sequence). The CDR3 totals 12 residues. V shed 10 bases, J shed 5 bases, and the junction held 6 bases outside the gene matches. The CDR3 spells CAIDRGGETQYF. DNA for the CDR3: TGTGCCATAGACAGGGGCGGGGAGACCCAGTACTTC. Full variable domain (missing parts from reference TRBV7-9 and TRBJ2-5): DTGVSQNPRHKITKRGQNVTFRCDPISEHNRLYWYRQTLGQGPEFLTYFQNEAQLEKSRLLSDRFSAERPKGSFSTLEIQRTEQGDSAMYLCAIDRGGETQYFGPGTRLLVL.

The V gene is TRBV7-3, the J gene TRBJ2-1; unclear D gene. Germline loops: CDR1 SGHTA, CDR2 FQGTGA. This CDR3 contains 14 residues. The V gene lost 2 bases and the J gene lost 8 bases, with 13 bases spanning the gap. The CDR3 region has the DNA TGTGCCAGCAGCTTACGCGCCTCCCGGGATGAGCAGTTCTTC. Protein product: CASSLRASRDEQFF.

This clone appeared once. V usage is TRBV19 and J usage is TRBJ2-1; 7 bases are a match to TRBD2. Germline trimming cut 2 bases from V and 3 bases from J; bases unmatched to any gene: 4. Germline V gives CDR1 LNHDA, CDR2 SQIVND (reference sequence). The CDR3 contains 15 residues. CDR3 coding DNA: TGTGCCAGTAGTATACTAGCGGCTCTCTACAATGAGCAGTTCTTC. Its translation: CASSILAALYNEQFF.

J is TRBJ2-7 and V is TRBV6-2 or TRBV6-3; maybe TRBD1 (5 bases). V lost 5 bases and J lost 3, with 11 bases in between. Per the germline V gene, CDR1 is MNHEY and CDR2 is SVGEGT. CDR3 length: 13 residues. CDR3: CASSRFQGYEQYF. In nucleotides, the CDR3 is TGTGCCAGCAGTCGATTCCAGGGCTACGAGCAGTACTTC.

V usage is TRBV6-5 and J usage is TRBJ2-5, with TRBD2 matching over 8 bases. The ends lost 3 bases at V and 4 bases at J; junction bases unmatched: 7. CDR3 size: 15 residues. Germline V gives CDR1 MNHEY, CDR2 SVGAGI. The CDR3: CASSYGSGSGETQYF. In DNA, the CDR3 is TGTGCCAGCAGTTATGGCAGCGGGAGTGGAGAGACCCAGTACTTC.

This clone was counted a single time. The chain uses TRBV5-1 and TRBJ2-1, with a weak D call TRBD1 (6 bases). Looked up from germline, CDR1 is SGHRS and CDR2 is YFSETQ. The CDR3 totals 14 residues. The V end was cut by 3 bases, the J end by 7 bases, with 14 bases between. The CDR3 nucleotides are TGCGCCAGCAGCTCGGACAGCGGTAATAATGAGCAGTTCTTC. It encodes CASSSDSGNNEQFF. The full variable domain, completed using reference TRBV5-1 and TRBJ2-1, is KAGVTQTPRYLIKTRGQQVTLSCSPISGHRSVSWYQQTPGQGLQFLFEYFSETQRNKGNFPGRFSGRQFSNSRSEMNVSTLELGDSALYLCASSSDSGNNEQFFGPGTRLTVL.

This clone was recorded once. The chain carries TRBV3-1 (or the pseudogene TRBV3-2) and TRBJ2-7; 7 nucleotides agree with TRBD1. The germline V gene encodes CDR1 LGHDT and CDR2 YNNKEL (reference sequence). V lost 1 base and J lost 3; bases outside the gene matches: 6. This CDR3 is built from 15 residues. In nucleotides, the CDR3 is TGTGCCAGCAGCCAAGGGGACAGACCCTTCTACGAGCAGTACTTC. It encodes CASSQGDRPFYEQYF.